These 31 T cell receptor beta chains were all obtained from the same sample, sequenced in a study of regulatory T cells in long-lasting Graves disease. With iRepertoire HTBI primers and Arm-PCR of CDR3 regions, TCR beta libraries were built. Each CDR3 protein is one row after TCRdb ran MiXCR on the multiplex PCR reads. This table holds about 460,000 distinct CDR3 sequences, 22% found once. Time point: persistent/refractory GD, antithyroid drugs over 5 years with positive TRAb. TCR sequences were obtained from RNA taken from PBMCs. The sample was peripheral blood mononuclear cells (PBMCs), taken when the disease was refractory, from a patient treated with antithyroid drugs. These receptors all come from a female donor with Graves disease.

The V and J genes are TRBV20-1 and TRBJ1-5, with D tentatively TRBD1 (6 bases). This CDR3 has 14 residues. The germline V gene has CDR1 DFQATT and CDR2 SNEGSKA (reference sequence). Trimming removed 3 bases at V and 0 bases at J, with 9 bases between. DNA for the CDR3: TGCAGTGCTAGCGCAGGGGATAGCAATCAGCCCCAGCATTTT. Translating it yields CSASAGDSNQPQHF.

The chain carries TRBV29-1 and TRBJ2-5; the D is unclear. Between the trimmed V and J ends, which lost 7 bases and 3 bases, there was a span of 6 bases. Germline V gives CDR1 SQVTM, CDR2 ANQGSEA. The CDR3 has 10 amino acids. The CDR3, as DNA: TGCAGCGCGAAGGAAGAGACCCAGTACTTC. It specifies CSAKEETQYF.

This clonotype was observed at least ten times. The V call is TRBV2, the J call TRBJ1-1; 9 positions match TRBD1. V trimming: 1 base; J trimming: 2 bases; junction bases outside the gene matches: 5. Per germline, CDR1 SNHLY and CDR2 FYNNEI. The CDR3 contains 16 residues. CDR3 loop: CASSEVTGGRNTEAFF. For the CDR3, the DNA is TGTGCCAGCAGTGAAGTAACAGGGGGCAGAAACACTGAAGCTTTCTTT.

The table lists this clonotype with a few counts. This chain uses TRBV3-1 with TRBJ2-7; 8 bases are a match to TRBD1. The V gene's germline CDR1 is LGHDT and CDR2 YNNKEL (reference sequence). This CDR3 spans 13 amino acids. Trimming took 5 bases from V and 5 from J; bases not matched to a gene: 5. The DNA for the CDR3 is TGTGCCAGCAGCAAGGACAGGGCCCACGAGCAGTACTTC. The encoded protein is CASSKDRAHEQYF.

The CDR3 here is CAWTSTSRTGELFF. CDR3 nucleotides: TGTGCCTGGACTTCAACTAGTAGGACCGGGGAGCTGTTTTTT. The V gene is TRBV30, the J gene TRBJ2-2; a possible D gene is TRBD2 (5 bases). The CDR3 length is 14 residues. V dropped 4 bases and J dropped 5 bases, with 14 bases sitting between them. Germline V gene lookup returns CDR1 GTSNPN and CDR2 SVGIG (reference sequence).

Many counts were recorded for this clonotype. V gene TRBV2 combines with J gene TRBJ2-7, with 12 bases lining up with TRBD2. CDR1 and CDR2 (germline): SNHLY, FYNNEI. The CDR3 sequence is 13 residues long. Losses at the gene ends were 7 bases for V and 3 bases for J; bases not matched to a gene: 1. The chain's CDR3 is CASTGLAGYEQYF. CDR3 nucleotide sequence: TGTGCCAGCACGGGACTAGCGGGCTACGAGCAGTACTTC.

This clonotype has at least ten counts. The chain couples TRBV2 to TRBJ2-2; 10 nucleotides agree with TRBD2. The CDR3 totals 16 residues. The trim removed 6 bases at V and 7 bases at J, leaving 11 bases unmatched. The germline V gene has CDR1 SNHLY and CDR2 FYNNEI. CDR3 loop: CASRPLSGGAYGELFF. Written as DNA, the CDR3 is TGTGCCAGCAGGCCCCTCAGCGGGGGGGCTTACGGGGAGCTGTTTTTT.

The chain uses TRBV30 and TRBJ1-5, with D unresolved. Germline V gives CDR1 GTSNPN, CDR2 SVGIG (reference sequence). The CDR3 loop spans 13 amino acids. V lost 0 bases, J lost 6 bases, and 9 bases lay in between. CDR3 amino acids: CAWSVEGAQPQHF. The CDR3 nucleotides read TGTGCCTGGAGTGTTGAGGGCGCTCAGCCCCAGCATTTT.

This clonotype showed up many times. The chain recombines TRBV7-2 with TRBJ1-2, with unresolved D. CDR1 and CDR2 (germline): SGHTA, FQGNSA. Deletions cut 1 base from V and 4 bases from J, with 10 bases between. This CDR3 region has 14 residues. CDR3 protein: CASSLGRIVYGYTF. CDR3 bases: TGTGCCAGCAGCTTAGGCAGGATCGTCTATGGCTACACCTTC.

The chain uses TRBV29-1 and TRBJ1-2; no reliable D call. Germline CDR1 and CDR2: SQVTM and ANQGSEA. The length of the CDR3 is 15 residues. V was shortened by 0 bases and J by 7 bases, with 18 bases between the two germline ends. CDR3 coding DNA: TGCAGCGTTGAAGATTGGGAGGGCCCATCTGGTGGCTACACCTTC. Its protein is CSVEDWEGPSGGYTF.

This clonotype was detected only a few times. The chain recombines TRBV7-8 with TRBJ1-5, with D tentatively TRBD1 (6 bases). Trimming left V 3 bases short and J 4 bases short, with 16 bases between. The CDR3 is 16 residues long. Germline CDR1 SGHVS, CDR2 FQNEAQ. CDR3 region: CASSLEGGGLNQPQHF. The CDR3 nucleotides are TGTGCCAGCAGCTTGGAGGGAGGGGGGTTGAATCAGCCCCAGCATTTT.

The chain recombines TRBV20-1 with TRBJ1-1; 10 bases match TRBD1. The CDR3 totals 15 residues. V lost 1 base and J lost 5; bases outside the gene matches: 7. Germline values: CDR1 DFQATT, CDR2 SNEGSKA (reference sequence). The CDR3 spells CSARALGQGGTEAFF. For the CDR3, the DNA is TGCAGTGCTAGAGCTCTCGGACAGGGGGGGACTGAAGCTTTCTTT.

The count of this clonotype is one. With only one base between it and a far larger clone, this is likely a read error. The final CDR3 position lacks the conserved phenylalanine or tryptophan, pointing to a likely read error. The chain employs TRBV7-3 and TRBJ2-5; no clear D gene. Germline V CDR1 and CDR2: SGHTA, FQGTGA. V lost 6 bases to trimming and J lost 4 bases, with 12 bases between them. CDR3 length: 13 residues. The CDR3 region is CASSVRQVETQYL. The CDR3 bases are TGTGCCAGCAGTGTTAGGCAGGTAGAGACCCAGTACCTC.

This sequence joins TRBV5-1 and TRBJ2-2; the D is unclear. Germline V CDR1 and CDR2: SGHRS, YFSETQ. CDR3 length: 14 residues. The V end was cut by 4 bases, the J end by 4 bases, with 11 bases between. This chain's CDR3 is CASSGLTSTGELFF. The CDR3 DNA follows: TGCGCCAGCAGCGGCTTGACCTCCACCGGGGAGCTGTTTTTT. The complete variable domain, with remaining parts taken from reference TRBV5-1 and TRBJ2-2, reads KAGVTQTPRYLIKTRGQQVTLSCSPISGHRSVSWYQQTPGQGLQFLFEYFSETQRNKGNFPGRFSGRQFSNSRSEMNVSTLELGDSALYLCASSGLTSTGELFFGEGSRLTVL.

The CDR3 reads CASSLGGGGRGTGELFF. The CDR3, as DNA: TGTGCCAGCAGCTTGGGTGGAGGAGGAAGGGGCACCGGGGAGCTGTTTTTT. The chain couples TRBV5-4 to TRBJ2-2, with D possibly being TRBD1 or TRBD2 (5 bases each). Trimming shortened V by 0 bases and J by 4 bases, and 16 bases separated the two germline ends. Germline CDR1 is SGHNT and CDR2 is YYREEE (reference sequence). The CDR3 has 17 amino acids.

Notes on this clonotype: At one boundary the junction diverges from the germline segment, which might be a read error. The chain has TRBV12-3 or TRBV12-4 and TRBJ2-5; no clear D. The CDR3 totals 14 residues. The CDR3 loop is CASSILKEQGTQYF. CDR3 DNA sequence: TGTGCCAGCAGTATCTTAAAAGAGCAAGGGACCCAGTACTTC.

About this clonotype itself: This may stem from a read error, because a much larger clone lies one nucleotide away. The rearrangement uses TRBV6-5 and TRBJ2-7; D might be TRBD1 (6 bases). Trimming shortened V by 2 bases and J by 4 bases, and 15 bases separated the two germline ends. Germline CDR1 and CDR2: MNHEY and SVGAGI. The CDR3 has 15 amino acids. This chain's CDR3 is CASSYRRDTKYEQYF. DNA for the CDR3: TGTGCCAGCAGTTACCGCAGGGACACGAAATACGAGCAGTACTTC.

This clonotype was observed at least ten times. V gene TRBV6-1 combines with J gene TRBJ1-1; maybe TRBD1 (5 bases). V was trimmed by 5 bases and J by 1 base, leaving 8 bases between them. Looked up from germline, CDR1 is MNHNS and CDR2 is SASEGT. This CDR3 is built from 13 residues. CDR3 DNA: TGTGCCAGCAGTACCGACAGGAACACTGAAGCTTTCTTT. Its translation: CASSTDRNTEAFF.

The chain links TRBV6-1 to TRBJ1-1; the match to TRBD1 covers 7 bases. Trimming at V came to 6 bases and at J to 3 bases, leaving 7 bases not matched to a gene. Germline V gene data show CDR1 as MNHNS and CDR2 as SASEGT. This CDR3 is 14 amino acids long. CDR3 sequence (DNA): TGTGCCAGCAGCACACAGGGGAAGGACACTGAAGCTTTCTTT. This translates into CASSTQGKDTEAFF.

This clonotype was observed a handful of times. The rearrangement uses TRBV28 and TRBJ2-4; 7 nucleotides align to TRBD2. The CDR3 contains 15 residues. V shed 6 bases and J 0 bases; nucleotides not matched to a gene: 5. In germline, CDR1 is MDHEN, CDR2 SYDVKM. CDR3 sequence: CASSPPGGAKNIQYF. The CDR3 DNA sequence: TGTGCCAGCAGCCCCCCGGGGGGAGCCAAAAACATTCAGTACTTC.

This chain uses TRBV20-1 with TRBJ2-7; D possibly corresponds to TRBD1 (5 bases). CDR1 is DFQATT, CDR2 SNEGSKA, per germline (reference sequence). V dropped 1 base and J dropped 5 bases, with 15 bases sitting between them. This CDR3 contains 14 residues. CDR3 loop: CSARVAGRQDEQYF. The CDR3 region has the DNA TGCAGTGCTAGAGTTGCAGGGCGTCAGGACGAGCAGTACTTC.

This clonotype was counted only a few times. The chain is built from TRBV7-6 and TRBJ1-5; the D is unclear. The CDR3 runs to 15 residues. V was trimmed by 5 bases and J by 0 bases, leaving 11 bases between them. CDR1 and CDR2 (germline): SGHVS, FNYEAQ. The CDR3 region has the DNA TGTGCCAGCAGCCCCCAGGCGGATAGCAATCAGCCCCAGCATTTT. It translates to CASSPQADSNQPQHF.

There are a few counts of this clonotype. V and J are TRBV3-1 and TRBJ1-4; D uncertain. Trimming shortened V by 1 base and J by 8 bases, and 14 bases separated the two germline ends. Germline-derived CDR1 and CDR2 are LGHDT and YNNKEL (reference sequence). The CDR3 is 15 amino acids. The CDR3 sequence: CASSQVQPPLEKLFF. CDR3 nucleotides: TGTGCCAGCAGCCAAGTCCAGCCACCTTTAGAAAAACTGTTTTTT.

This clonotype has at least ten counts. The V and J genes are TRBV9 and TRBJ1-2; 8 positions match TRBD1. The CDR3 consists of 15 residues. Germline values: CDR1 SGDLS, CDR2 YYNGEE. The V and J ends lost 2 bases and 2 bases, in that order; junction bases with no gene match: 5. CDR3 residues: CASSVQTGANYGYTF. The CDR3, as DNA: TGTGCCAGCAGCGTCCAGACAGGGGCGAACTATGGCTACACCTTC.

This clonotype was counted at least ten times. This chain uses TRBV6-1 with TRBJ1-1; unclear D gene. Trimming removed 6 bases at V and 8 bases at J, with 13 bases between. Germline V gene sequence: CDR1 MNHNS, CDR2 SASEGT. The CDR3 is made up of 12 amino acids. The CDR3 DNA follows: TGTGCCAGCAGCTCCCTGCGGGGAGAAGCTTTCTTT. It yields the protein CASSSLRGEAFF.

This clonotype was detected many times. CDR3 sequence (DNA): TGTGCCAGCAGCATGGCCCATAATTCACCCCTCCACTTT. Encoded protein: CASSMAHNSPLHF. V and J are TRBV11-3 and TRBJ1-6; D gene ambiguous. The length of the CDR3 is 13 residues. Germline V gene lookup returns CDR1 SGHNT and CDR2 YENEEA. The ends were cut back, 5 bases at V and 5 bases at J, with 7 bases in the middle.

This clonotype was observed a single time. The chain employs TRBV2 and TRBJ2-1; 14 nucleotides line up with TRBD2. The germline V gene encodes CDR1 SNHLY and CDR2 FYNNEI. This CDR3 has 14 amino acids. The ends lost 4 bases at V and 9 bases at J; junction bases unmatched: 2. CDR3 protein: CASSGTSGGPEQFF. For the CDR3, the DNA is TGTGCCAGCAGTGGGACTAGCGGGGGGCCTGAGCAGTTCTTC.

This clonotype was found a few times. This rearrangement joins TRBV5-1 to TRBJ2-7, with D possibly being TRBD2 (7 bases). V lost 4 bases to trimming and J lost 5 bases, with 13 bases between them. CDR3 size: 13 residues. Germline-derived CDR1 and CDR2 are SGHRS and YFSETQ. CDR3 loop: CASSRGAPNEQYF. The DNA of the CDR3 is TGCGCCAGCAGCCGGGGGGCGCCGAACGAGCAGTACTTC.

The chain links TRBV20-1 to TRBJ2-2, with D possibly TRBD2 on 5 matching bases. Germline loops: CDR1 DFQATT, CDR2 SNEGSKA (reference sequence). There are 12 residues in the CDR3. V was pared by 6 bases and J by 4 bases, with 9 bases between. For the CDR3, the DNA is TGCAGTGCCCATGAGGGCACCGGGGAGCTGTTTTTT. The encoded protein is CSAHEGTGELFF.

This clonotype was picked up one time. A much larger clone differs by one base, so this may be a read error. CDR3 sequence: CASSFRRGRAWDEQYF. The CDR3, as DNA: TGTGCCAGCAGTTTCCGACGGGGAAGGGCGTGGGACGAGCAGTACTTC. V is TRBV6-5 and J is TRBJ2-7, with D maybe TRBD2 (5 bases). Germline loops: CDR1 MNHEY, CDR2 SVGAGI. Deletions cut 4 bases from V and 5 bases from J, with 21 bases between. This CDR3 contains 16 residues.

CDR3 bases: TGCAGTGCTAGAGATTCGAGCAGGGGGGAAGGTGGCTACACCTTC. This codes for CSARDSSRGEGGYTF. The rearrangement joins TRBV20-1 to TRBJ1-2; 7 bases map to TRBD1. The junction had 11 bases not matched to a gene; V was cut back by 0 bases and J by 7 bases. The CDR3 contains 15 residues. Germline CDR1 reads DFQATT; CDR2 reads SNEGSKA (reference sequence).